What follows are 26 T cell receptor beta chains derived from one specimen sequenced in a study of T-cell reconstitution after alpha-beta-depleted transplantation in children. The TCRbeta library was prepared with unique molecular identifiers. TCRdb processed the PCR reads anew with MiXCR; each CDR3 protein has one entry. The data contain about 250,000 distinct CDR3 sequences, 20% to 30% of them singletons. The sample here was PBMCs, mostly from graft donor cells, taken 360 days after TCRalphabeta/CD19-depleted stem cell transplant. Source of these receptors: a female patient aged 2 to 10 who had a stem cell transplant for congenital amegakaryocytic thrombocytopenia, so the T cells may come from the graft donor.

CDR3 region: CASSPHPDGTDYNEQFF. The DNA of the CDR3 is TGCGCCAGCAGCCCACACCCGGACGGAACCGATTACAATGAGCAGTTCTTC. The chain combines TRBV4-1 with TRBJ2-1; D remains ambiguous. Trimming took off 4 bases at V and 4 bases at J, with 20 bases between the two ends. The CDR3 length is 17 residues. Germline CDR1 reads MGHRA; CDR2 reads YSYEKL.

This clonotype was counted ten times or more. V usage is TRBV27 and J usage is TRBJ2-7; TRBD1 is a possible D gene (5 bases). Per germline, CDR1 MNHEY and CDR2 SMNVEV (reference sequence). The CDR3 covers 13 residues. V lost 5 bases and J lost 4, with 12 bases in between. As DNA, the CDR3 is TGTGCCAGCAGTACAAGGGGATCATACGAGCAGTACTTC. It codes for CASSTRGSYEQYF.

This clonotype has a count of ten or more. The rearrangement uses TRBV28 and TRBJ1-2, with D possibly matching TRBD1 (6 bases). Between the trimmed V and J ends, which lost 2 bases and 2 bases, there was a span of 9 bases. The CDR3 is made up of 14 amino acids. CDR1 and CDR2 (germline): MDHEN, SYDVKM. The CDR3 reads CASSLGGENYGYTF. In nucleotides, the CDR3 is TGTGCCAGCAGTTTAGGGGGCGAGAACTATGGCTACACCTTC.

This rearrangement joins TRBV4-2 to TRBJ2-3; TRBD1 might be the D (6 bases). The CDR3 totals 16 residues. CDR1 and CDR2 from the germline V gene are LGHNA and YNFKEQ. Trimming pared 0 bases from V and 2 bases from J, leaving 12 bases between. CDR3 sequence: CASSQEGGRITDTQYF. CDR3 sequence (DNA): TGTGCCAGCAGCCAAGAAGGGGGACGAATCACAGATACGCAGTATTTT.

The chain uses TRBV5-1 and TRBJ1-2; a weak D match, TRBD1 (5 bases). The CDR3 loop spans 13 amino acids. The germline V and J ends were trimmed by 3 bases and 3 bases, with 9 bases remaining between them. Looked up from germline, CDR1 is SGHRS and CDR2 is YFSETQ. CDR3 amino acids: CASSSVRDYGYTF. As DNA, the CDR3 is TGCGCCAGCAGCTCGGTCAGGGACTATGGCTACACCTTC.

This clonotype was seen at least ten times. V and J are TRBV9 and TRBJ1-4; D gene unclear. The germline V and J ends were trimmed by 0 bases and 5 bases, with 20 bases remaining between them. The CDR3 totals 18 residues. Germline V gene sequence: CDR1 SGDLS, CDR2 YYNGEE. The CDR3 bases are TGTGCCAGCAGCGTAGCTCAGTTCCCGGGAGGCTCGAATGAAAAACTGTTTTTT. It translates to CASSVAQFPGGSNEKLFF.

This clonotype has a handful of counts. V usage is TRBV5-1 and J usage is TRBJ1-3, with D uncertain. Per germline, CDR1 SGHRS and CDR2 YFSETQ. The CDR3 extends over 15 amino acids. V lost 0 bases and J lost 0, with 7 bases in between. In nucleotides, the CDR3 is TGCGCCAGCAGCTTGGGTTCTAGCTCTGGAAACACCATATATTTT. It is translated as CASSLGSSSGNTIYF.

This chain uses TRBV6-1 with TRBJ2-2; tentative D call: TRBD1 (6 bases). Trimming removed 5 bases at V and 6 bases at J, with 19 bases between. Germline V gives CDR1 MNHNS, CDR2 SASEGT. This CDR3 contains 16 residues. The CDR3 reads CASSQRAYRVAGELFF. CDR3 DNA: TGTGCCAGCAGTCAGAGGGCCTACAGGGTTGCCGGGGAGCTGTTTTTT.

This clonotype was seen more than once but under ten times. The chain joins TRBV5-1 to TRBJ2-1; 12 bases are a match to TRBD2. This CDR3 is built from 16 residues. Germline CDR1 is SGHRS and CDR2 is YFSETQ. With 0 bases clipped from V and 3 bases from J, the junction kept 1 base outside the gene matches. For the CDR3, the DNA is TGCGCCAGCAGCTTGGGGACTAGCGGGATCTACAATGAGCAGTTCTTC. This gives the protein CASSLGTSGIYNEQFF.

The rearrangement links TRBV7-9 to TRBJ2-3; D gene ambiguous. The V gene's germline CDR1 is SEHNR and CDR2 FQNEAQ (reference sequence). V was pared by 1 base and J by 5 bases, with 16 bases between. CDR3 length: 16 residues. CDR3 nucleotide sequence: TGTGCCAGCAGCTTAGGTGCGCCCCTAGGAGTAGATACGCAGTATTTT. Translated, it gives CASSLGAPLGVDTQYF. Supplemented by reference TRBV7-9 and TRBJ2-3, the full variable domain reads DTGVSQNPRHKITKRGQNVTFRCDPISEHNRLYWYRQTLGQGPEFLTYFQNEAQLEKSRLLSDRFSAERPKGSFSTLEIQRTEQGDSAMYLCASSLGAPLGVDTQYFGPGTRLTVL.

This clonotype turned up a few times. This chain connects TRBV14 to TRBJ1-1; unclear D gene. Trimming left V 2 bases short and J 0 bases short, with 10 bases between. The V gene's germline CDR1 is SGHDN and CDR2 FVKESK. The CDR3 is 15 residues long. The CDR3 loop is CASSQPIWVNTEAFF. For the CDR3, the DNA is TGTGCCAGCAGCCAACCCATTTGGGTGAACACTGAAGCTTTCTTT.

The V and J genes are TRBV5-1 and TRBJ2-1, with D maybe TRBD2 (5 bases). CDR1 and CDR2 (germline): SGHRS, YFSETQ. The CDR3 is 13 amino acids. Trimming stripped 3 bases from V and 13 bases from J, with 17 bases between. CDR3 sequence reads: CASSSGLDRHQFF. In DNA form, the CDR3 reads TGCGCCAGCAGCTCTGGACTCGATCGACATCAGTTCTTC.

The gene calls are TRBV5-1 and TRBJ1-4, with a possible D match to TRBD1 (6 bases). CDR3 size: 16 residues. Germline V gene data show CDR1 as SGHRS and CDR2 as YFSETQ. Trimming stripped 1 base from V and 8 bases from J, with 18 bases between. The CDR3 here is CASSLITGANVEKLFF. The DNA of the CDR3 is TGCGCCAGCAGCTTGATTACGGGGGCGAACGTAGAAAAACTGTTTTTT.

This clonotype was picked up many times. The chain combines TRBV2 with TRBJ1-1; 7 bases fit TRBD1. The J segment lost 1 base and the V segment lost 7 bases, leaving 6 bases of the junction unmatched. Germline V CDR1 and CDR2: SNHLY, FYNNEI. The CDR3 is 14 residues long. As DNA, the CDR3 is TGTGCCAGCACCGTACAGGGGCGGAACACTGAAGCTTTCTTT. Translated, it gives CASTVQGRNTEAFF.

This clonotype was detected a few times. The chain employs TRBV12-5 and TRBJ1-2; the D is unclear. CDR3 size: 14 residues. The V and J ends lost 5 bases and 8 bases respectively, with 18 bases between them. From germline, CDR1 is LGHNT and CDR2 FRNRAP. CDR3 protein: CASGPSDGGLGYTF. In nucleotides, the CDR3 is TGTGCTAGTGGTCCATCCGACGGAGGCTTGGGCTACACCTTC.

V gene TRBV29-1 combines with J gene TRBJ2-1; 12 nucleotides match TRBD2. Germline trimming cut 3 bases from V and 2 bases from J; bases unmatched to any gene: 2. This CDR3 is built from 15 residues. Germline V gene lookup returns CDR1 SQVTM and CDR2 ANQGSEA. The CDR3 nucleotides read TGCAGCGTTGATCTAGCGGGAGGGACCTACAATGAGCAGTTCTTC. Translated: CSVDLAGGTYNEQFF.

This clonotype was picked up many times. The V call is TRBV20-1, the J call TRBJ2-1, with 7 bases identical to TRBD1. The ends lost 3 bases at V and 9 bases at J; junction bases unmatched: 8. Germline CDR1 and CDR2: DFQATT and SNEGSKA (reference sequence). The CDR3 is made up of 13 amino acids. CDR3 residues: CSASDRVGGEQFF. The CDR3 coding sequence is TGCAGTGCTAGCGACAGGGTAGGGGGTGAGCAGTTCTTC.

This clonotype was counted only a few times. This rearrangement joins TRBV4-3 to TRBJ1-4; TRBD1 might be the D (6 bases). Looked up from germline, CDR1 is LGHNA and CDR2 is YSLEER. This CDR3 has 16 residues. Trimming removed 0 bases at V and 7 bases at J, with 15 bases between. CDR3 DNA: TGCGCCAGCAGCCAAGATATGCAGGGGTGGGGTGAAAAACTGTTTTTT. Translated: CASSQDMQGWGEKLFF.

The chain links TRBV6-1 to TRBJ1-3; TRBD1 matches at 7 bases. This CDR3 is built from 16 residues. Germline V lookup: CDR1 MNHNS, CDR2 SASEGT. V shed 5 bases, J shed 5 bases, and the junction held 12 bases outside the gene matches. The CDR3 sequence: CASSPLTGNIRNTIYF. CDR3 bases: TGTGCCAGCAGTCCTCTGACAGGGAACATTCGAAACACCATATATTTT.

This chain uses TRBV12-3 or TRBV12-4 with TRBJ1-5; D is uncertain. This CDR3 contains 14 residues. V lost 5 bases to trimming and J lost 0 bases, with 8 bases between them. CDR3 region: CASSHGPSNQPQHF. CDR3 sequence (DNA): TGTGCCAGCAGTCACGGACCTAGCAATCAGCCCCAGCATTTT.

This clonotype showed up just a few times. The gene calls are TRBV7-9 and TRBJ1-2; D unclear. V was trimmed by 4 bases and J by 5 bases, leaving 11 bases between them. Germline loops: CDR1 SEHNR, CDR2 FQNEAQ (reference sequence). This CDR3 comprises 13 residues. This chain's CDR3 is CASSSSYGYGYTF. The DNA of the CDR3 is TGTGCCAGCAGCTCCTCCTACGGGTATGGCTACACCTTC.

The CDR3 sequence: CSARDGYSNQPQHF. The CDR3 DNA reads as TGCAGTGCTAGGGACGGCTATAGCAATCAGCCCCAGCATTTT. The chain uses TRBV20-1 and TRBJ1-5; D is ambiguous. Germline CDR1 is DFQATT and CDR2 is SNEGSKA (reference sequence). V was pared by 3 bases and J by 0 bases, with 9 bases between. The CDR3 sequence is 14 residues long.

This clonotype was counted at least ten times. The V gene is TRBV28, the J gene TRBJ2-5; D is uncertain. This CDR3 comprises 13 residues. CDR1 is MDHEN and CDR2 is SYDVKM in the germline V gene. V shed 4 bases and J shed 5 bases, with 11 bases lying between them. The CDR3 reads CASSSRDTETQYF. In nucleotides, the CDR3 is TGTGCCAGCAGTTCAAGAGACACCGAGACCCAGTACTTC.

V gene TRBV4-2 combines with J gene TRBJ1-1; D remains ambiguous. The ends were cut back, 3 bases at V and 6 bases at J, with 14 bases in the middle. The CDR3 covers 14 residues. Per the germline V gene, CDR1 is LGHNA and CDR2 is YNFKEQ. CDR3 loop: CASSQDPVGPEAFF. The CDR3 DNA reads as TGTGCCAGCAGCCAGGACCCCGTAGGGCCTGAAGCTTTCTTT.

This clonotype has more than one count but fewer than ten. Here the CDR3 reads CSAGRTSAFTGELFF. CDR3 sequence (DNA): TGCAGTGCAGGGCGCACTAGCGCCTTCACCGGGGAGCTGTTTTTT. The gene calls are TRBV20-1 and TRBJ2-2; 7 bases are a match to TRBD2. This CDR3 spans 15 amino acids. The V gene's germline CDR1 is DFQATT and CDR2 SNEGSKA (reference sequence). The ends lost 6 bases at V and 4 bases at J; junction bases unmatched: 11.

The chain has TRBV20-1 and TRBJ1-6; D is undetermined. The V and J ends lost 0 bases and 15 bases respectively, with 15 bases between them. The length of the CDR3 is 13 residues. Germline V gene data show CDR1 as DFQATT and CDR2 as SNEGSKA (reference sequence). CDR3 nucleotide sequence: TGCAGTGCTAGAGATTCGGCGGCAGTGGACCTCCACTTT. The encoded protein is CSARDSAAVDLHF.